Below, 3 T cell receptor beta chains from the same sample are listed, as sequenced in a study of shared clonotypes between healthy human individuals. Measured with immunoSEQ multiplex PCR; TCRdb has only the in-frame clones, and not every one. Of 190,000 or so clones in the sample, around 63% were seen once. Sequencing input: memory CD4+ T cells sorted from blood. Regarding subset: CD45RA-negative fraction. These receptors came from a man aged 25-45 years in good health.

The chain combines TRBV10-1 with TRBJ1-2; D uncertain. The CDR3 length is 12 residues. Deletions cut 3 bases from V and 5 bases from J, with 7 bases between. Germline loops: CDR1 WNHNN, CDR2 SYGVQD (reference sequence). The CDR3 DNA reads TGCGCCAGCAGTGATGGGGAGTATGGCTACACCTTC. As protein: CASSDGEYGYTF.

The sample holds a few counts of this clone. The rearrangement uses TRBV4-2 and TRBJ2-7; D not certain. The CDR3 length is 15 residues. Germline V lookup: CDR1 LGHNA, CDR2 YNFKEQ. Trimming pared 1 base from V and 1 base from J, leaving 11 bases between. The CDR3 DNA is TGTGCCAGCAGCCAAGCCCGGACCCGATCCTACGAGCAGTACTTC. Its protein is CASSQARTRSYEQYF.

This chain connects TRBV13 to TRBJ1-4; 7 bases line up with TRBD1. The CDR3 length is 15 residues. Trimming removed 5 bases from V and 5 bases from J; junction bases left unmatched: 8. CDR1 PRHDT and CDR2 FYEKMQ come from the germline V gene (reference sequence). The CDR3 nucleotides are TGTGCCAGCAGCCCACCGGGACAGATCAATGAAAAACTGTTTTTT. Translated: CASSPPGQINEKLFF.